A selection of T cell receptor beta chains follows, all from one sample in a study of T cell repertoires in cytomegalovirus infection. MiXCR was run by TCRdb on the reads, yielding one entry per CDR3 protein. The data hold around 570,000 distinct CDR3 sequences, with just under 40% observed a single time. For these receptors, no antigen is known. The specimen was cultured PBMCs, collected from culture after CMV antigen stimulation. These TCRs come from a human donor in good health (CMV status not recorded). Some clones in this sample may be carry-over from other donors' samples. Each CDR3 is given with its conserved first and last residue. A D gene is named only where the DNA matches it firmly. Where a row states a size, it is once, few, many or the class of an expanded clone; other rows omit it.

J gene	clone size	CDR3 length	V gene	D gene	CDR3 protein	CDR3 DNA
TRBJ2-7	.	13	TRBV6-2/TRBV6-3	.	CASSHPGVSEQYF	TGTGCCAGCAGTCACCCCGGGGTATCCGAGCAGTACTTC
TRBJ2-3	.	16	TRBV27	TRBD2	CASSLFGAGEADTQYF	TGTGCCAGCAGTTTATTCGGGGCGGGAGAGGCAGATACGCAGTATTTT
TRBJ1-3	.	16	TRBV19	.	CASSIARTRSGNTIYF	TGTGCCAGTAGTATCGCCCGGACCCGCTCTGGAAACACCATATATTTT
TRBJ2-1	.	18	TRBV6-1	TRBD2	CASSSRNLIAGGYNEQFF	TGTGCCAGCAGTTCCCGAAACCTAATAGCGGGAGGCTACAATGAGCAGTTCTTC
TRBJ1-4	.	14	TRBV7-2	.	CASSPDRNNEKLFF	TGTGCCAGCAGCCCCGACAGGAACAATGAAAAACTGTTTTTT
TRBJ2-1	.	12	TRBV5-1	.	CASSLPANEQFF	TGCGCCAGCAGCCTACCGGCGAATGAGCAGTTCTTC
TRBJ2-7	many	15	TRBV7-2	.	CASSLGRDPHQEQYF	TGTGCCAGCAGCTTAGGTAGGGACCCGCACCAGGAGCAGTACTTC
TRBJ1-2	few	14	TRBV5-1	.	CASSTGGGFYGYTF	TGCGCCAGCAGCACGGGCGGGGGCTTCTATGGCTACACCTTC
TRBJ1-4	.	13	TRBV19	.	CASNSGPQEKLFF	TGTGCCAGTAATTCCGGGCCCCAAGAAAAACTGTTTTTT
TRBJ2-2	.	16	TRBV7-8	TRBD1	CASSLSRTGPTGELFF	TGTGCCAGCAGCTTATCCCGGACAGGCCCAACCGGGGAGCTGTTTTTT
TRBJ1-2	once	14	TRBV18	TRBD1	CASASGQATYGYTF	TGTGCCAGCGCTTCGGGACAGGCGACCTATGGCTACACCTTC
TRBJ1-1	.	13	TRBV7-8	TRBD1	CASSSTRDSGAFF	TGTGCCAGCAGCTCGACGAGGGACAGCGGAGCTTTCTTT
TRBJ2-1	few	16	TRBV7-2	TRBD1	CASSTVGTGRNNEQFF	TGTGCCAGCAGCACAGTGGGGACAGGGAGGAACAATGAGCAGTTCTTC
TRBJ2-5	.	14	TRBV5-6	TRBD1	CASSEWTGQETQYF	TGTGCCAGCAGCGAATGGACAGGGCAAGAGACCCAGTACTTC
TRBJ2-5	few	14	TRBV6-1	TRBD1	CASSVDRVRETQYF	TGTGCCAGCAGTGTAGACAGGGTCCGTGAGACCCAGTACTTC
TRBJ2-7	.	18	TRBV12-3/TRBV12-4	TRBD2	CASRPGGSGTSGSYEQYF	TGTGCCAGCAGGCCGGGAGGGTCCGGGACTAGCGGTTCCTACGAGCAGTACTTC
TRBJ1-4	.	12	TRBV3-1	.	CASGGEWEKLFF	TGTGCCAGCGGGGGGGAATGGGAAAAACTGTTTTTT
TRBJ2-1	.	22	TRBV4-2	TRBD2	CASSQEAAGGGLAGGPLNEQFF	TGTGCCAGCAGCCAAGAGGCGGCAGGAGGAGGACTAGCGGGGGGGCCGTTGAATGAGCAGTTCTTC
TRBJ1-6	.	18	TRBV5-1	TRBD1	CASSADDRASSYNSPLHF	TGCGCCAGCAGCGCGGATGACAGGGCGAGCTCCTATAATTCACCCCTCCACTTT
TRBJ2-5	.	15	TRBV12-3/TRBV12-4	TRBD1	CASSFFGTGKETQYF	TGTGCCAGCAGTTTCTTCGGGACAGGGAAAGAGACCCAGTACTTC
TRBJ2-3	.	15	TRBV20-1	TRBD2	CSARVTSGHTDTQYF	TGCAGTGCTAGGGTAACTAGCGGTCACACAGATACGCAGTATTTT
TRBJ2-7	few	15	TRBV4-2	.	CASSQGLGRSYEQYF	TGTGCCAGCAGCCAAGGACTGGGACGCTCCTACGAGCAGTACTTC
TRBJ1-3	few	13	TRBV12-3/TRBV12-4	.	CASSSESGNTIYF	TGTGCCAGCAGTTCCGAATCTGGAAACACCATATATTTT
TRBJ1-2	.	14	TRBV4-1	.	CASSQDSGAPGYTF	TGCGCCAGCAGCCAAGATTCGGGAGCTCCTGGCTACACCTTC
TRBJ2-1	.	13	TRBV7-2	.	CASSNPPSDEQFF	TGTGCCAGCAGCAATCCCCCCTCGGATGAGCAGTTCTTC
TRBJ2-7	few	12	TRBV27	.	CASSPPSQEQYF	TGTGCCAGCAGCCCCCCCTCTCAGGAGCAGTACTTC
TRBJ1-1	.	12	TRBV29-1	.	CSVGRMNTEAFF	TGCAGCGTTGGCCGGATGAACACTGAAGCTTTCTTT
TRBJ2-5	.	14	TRBV11-2	.	CASSLDPPSETQYF	TGTGCCAGCAGCTTAGATCCCCCATCGGAGACCCAGTACTTC
TRBJ1-1	few	15	TRBV10-3	.	CAISEEGGLDTEAFF	TGTGCCATCAGTGAAGAGGGGGGTTTGGACACTGAAGCTTTCTTT
TRBJ1-2	.	16	TRBV30	TRBD1	CAWSVRWTGINYGYTF	TGTGCCTGGAGTGTAAGATGGACAGGGATTAACTATGGCTACACCTTC
TRBJ2-1	few	15	TRBV6-1	.	CASSEQRPGTTEQFF	TGTGCCAGCAGTGAACAGAGGCCCGGTACTACTGAGCAGTTCTTC
TRBJ2-2	few	13	TRBV12-3/TRBV12-4	.	CASAFRVTGELFF	TGTGCCAGCGCGTTCAGGGTGACCGGGGAGCTGTTTTTT
TRBJ2-3	.	14	TRBV28	TRBD2	CASSLLAGEVTQYF	TGTGCCAGCAGCCTACTAGCGGGGGAGGTTACGCAGTATTTT
TRBJ2-7	.	15	TRBV4-1	TRBD2	CASSRGPSGAYEQYF	TGCGCCAGCAGCCGAGGCCCTAGCGGGGCCTACGAGCAGTACTTC
TRBJ1-4	few	14	TRBV18	.	CASSAQMGNEKLFF	TGTGCCAGCTCAGCCCAAATGGGGAATGAAAAACTGTTTTTT
TRBJ1-2	.	20	TRBV4-1	.	CASSQGYLETGSTSNYGYTF	TGCGCCAGCAGCCAAGGATACTTGGAAACCGGGTCCACCTCTAACTATGGCTACACCTTC
TRBJ2-2	.	15	TRBV27	.	CASSLTFDITGELFF	TGTGCCAGCAGTTTGACCTTTGATATCACCGGGGAGCTGTTTTTT
TRBJ2-1	.	16	TRBV24-1	TRBD2	CATSDTSGSSYNEQFF	TGTGCCACCAGTGATACCAGCGGGAGTTCCTACAATGAGCAGTTCTTC
TRBJ2-3	many	14	TRBV5-5	.	CASSPRRAADTQYF	TGTGCCAGCAGCCCCCGGCGGGCGGCAGATACGCAGTATTTT
TRBJ2-5	few	16	TRBV11-3	TRBD2	CASVWKERGSEETQYF	TGTGCCAGCGTCTGGAAGGAGCGGGGGTCGGAAGAGACCCAGTACTTC
TRBJ2-1	few	14	TRBV25-1	TRBD2	CASNLAGIANEQFF	TGTGCCAGCAACCTAGCGGGTATTGCCAATGAGCAGTTCTTC
TRBJ2-7	.	13	TRBV6-2/TRBV6-3	.	CASSYSPGNEQYF	TGTGCCAGCAGTTACTCACCGGGGAACGAGCAGTACTTC
TRBJ1-6	few	12	TRBV19	.	CASSENLSPLHF	TGTGCCAGTAGCGAAAATTTATCACCCCTCCACTTT
TRBJ2-2	.	16	TRBV5-1	TRBD2	CASSPPVGGGTGELFF	TGCGCCAGCAGCCCACCGGTCGGGGGGGGCACCGGGGAGCTGTTTTTT
TRBJ1-2	.	19	TRBV4-2	.	CASSQDLFFGPTVSYGYTF	TGTGCCAGCAGCCAAGATTTATTTTTTGGACCTACCGTGAGCTATGGCTACACCTTC
TRBJ2-1	.	16	TRBV7-6	.	CASSLRMAGSYNEQFF	TGTGCCAGCAGCTTAAGAATGGCAGGCTCGTACAATGAGCAGTTCTTC